Included here is one T cell receptor (beta chain) sequence, with context. The data belong to a study of blood T cell repertoires in COVID-19. The germline gives CDR1 SGHTA, CDR2 FQGNSA. There are 15 residues in the CDR3. Trimming took off 8 bases at V and 5 bases at J, with 21 bases between the two ends. Participant reports of clinical history set cohort assignment. Before being deemed recovered, Cohort 3 donors had two negative PCRs, clearance, or symptom resolution. As processed by the authors: Estimated nucleated cell counts came from reference gene primer amplification. TCRdb's table, derived via immunoSEQ multiplex PCR, lists solely in-frame clones and lacks some. The DNA gave D and trimming, while V, J and clone size come from that table. Of 150,000 to 200,000 clones listed, about 91% were seen once; the top ten hold 0.7% to 0.9%.

The rearrangement links TRBV7-2 to TRBJ2-5; D unresolved. Sequenced sample: PBMCs or T cells enriched from blood (not recorded which). The receptor was derived from a woman younger than 35 who had recovered from COVID-19. CDR3 amino acids: CASAPRGPSGETQYF. For the CDR3, the DNA is TGTGCCAGCGCCCCCAGAGGCCCGAGTGGGGAGACCCAGTACTTC. Full variable domain (missing parts from reference TRBV7-2 and TRBJ2-5): GAGVSQSPSNKVTEKGKDVELRCDPISGHTALYWYRQSLGQGLEFLIYFQGNSAPDKSGLPSDRFSAERTGGSVSTLTIQRTQQEDSAVYLCASAPRGPSGETQYFGPGTRLLVL.